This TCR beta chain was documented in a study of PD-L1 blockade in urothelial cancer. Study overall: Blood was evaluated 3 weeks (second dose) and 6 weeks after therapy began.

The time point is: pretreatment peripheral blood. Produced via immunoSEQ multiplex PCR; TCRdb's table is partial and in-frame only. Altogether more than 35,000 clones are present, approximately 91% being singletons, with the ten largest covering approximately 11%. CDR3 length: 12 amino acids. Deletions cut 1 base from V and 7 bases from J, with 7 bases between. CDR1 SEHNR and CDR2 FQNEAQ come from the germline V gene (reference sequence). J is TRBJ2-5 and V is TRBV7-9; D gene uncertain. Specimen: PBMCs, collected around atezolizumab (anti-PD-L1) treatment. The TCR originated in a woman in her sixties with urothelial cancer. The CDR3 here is CASSLVAGTQYF. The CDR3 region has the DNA TGTGCCAGCAGCTTAGTCGCAGGGACCCAGTACTTC.